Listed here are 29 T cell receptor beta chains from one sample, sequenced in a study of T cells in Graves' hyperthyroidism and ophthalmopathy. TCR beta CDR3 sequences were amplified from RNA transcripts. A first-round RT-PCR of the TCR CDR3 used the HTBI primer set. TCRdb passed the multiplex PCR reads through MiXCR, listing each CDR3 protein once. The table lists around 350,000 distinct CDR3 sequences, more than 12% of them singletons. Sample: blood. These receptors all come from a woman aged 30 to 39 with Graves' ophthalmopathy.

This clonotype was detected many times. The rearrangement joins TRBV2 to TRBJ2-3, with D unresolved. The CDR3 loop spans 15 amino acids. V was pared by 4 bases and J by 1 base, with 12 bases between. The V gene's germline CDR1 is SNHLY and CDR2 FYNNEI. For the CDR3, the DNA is TGTGCCAGCAGTGTTCCGGACCGTGGCACAGATACGCAGTATTTT. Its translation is CASSVPDRGTDTQYF.

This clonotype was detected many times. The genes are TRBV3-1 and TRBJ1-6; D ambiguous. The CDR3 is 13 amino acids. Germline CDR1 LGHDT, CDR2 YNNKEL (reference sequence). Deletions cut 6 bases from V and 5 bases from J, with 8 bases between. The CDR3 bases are TGTGCCAGCAGACGGGAAAATAATTCACCCCTCCACTTT. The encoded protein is CASRRENNSPLHF.

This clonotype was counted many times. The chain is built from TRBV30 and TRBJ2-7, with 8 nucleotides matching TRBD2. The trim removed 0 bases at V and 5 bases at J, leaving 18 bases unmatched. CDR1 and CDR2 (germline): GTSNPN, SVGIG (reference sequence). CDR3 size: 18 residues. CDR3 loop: CAWSVWTVAGGNMNEQYF. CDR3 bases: TGTGCCTGGAGTGTATGGACGGTCGCGGGGGGTAATATGAACGAGCAGTACTTC.

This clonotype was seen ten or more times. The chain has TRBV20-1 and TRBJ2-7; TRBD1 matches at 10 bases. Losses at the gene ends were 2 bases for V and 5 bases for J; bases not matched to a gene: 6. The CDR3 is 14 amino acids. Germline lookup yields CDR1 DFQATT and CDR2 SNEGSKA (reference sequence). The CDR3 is CSARRGTGANEQYF. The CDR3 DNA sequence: TGCAGTGCTAGACGGGGGACAGGGGCCAACGAGCAGTACTTC.

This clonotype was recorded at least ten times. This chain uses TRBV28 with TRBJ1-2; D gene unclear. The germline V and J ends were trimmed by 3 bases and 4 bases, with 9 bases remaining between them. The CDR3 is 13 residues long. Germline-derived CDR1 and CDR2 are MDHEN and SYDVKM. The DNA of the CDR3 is TGTGCCAGCAGTTTGGGAGTATCCTATGGCTACACCTTC. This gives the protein CASSLGVSYGYTF.

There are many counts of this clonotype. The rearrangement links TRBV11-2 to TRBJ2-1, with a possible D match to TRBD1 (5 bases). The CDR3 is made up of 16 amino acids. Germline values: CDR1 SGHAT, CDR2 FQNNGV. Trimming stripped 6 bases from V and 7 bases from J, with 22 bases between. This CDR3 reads CASSHNRGALGNEQFF. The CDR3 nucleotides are TGTGCCAGCAGTCATAACCGTGGGGCCTTGGGGAATGAGCAGTTCTTC.

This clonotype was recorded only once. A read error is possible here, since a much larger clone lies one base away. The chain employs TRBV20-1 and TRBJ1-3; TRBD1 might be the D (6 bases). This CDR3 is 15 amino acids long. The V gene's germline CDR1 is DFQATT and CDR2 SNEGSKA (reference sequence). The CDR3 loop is CGAIKRNRAGNTIYF. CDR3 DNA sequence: TGCGGTGCTATAAAGAGAAACAGGGCTGGAAACACCATATATTTT.

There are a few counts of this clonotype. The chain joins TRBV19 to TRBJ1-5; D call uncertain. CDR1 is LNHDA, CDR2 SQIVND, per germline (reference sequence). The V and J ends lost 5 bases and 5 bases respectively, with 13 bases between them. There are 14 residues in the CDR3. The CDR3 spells CASSDVRVYQPQHF. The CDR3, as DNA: TGTGCCAGTAGTGACGTAAGGGTATATCAGCCCCAGCATTTT.

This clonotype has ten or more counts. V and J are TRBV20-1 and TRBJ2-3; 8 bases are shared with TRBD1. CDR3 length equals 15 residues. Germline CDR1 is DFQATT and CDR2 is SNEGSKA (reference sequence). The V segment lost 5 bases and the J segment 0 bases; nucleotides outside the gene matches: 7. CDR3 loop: CSASSGGLSTDTQYF. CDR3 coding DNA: TGCAGTGCTTCCTCAGGGGGCCTTAGCACAGATACGCAGTATTTT.

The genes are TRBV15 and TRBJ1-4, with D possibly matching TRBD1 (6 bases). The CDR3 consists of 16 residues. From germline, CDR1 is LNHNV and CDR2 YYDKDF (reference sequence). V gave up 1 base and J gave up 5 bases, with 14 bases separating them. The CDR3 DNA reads TGTGCCACCAGCAGAGGCCTCGGGACATGGAATGAAAAACTGTTTTTT. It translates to CATSRGLGTWNEKLFF.

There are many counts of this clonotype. Written as DNA, the CDR3 is TGTGCCTTGGGCCGGGTTGGGGCCAACGTCCTGACTTTC. This translates into CALGRVGANVLTF. The chain joins TRBV30 to TRBJ2-6; the D is unclear. Germline CDR1 and CDR2: GTSNPN and SVGIG (reference sequence). V shed 7 bases and J shed 3 bases, with 10 bases lying between them. The CDR3 loop spans 13 amino acids.

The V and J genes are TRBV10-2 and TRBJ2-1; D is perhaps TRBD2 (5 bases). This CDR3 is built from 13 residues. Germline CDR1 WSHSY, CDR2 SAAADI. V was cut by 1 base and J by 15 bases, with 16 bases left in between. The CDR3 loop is CASSELRAEHRFF. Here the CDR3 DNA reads TGCGCCAGCAGTGAGTTGCGGGCCGAGCATAGGTTCTTC.

CDR3 amino acids: CASSETGDNSPLHF. CDR3 sequence (DNA): TGTGCCAGCAGCGAGACAGGCGATAATTCACCCCTCCACTTT. V is TRBV9 and J is TRBJ1-6; weak D call: TRBD1 (6 bases). Trimming left V 3 bases short and J 5 bases short, with 9 bases between. Germline CDR1 and CDR2: SGDLS and YYNGEE. This CDR3 is 14 amino acids long. The complete variable domain, with remaining parts taken from reference TRBV9 and TRBJ1-6, reads DSGVTQTPKHLITATGQRVTLRCSPRSGDLSVYWYQQSLDQGLQFLIQYYNGEERAKGNILERFSAQQFPDLHSELNLSSLELGDSALYFCASSETGDNSPLHFGNGTRLTVT.

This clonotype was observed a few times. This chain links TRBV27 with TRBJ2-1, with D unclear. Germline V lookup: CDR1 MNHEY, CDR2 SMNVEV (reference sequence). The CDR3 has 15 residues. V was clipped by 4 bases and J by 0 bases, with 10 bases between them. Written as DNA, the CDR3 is TGTGCCAGCAGTTCTAGTAGGAGCTCCTACAATGAGCAGTTCTTC. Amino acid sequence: CASSSSRSSYNEQFF.

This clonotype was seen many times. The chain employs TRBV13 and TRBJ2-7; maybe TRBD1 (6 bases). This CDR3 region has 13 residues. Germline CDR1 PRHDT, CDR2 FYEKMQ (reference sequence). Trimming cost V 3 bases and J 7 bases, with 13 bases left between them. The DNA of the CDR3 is TGTGCCAGCAGCTTGCAATCAGGGGAGGAGCAGTACTTC. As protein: CASSLQSGEEQYF.

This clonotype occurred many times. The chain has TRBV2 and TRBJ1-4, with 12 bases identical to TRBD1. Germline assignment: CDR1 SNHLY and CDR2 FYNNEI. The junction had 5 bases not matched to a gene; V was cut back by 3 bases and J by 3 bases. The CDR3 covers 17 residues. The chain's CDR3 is CASSDGTGGSANEKLFF. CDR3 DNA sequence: TGTGCCAGCAGTGATGGGACAGGGGGCTCGGCTAATGAAAAACTGTTTTTT. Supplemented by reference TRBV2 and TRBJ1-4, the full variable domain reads EPEVTQTPSHQVTQMGQEVILRCVPISNHLYFYWYRQILGQKVEFLVSFYNNEISEKSEIFDDQFSVERPDGSNFTLKIRSTKLEDSAMYFCASSDGTGGSANEKLFFGSGTQLSVL.

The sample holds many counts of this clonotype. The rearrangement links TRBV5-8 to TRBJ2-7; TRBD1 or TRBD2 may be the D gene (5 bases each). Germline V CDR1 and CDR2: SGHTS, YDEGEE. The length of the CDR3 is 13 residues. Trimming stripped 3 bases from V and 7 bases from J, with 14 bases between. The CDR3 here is CASSSGGSGEQYF. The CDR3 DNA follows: TGTGCCAGCAGCTCTGGGGGATCTGGGGAGCAGTACTTC.

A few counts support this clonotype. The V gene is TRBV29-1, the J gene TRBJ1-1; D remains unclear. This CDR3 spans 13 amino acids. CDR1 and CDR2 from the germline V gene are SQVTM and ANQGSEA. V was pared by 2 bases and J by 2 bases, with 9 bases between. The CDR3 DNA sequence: TGCAGCGTTGAATGGTTAGATAACACTGAAGCTTTCTTT. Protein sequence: CSVEWLDNTEAFF. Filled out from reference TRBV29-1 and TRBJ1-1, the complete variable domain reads SAVISQKPSRDICQRGTSLTIQCQVDSQVTMMFWYRQQPGQSLTLIATANQGSEATYESGFVIDKFPISRPNLTFSTLTVSNMSPEDSSIYLCSVEWLDNTEAFFGQGTRLTVV.

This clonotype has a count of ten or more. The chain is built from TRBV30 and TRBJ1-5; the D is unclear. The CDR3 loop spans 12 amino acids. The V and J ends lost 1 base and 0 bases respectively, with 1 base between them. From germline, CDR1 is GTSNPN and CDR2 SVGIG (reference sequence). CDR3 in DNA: TGTGCCTGGAGTGGTAGCAATCAGCCCCAGCATTTT. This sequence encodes CAWSGSNQPQHF. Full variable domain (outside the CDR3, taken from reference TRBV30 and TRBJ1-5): SQTIHQWPATLVQPVGSPLSLECTVEGTSNPNLYWYRQAAGRGLQLLFYSVGIGQISSEVPQNLSASRPQDRQFILSSKKLLLSDSGFYLCAWSGSNQPQHFGDGTRLSIL.

CDR3 DNA: TGTGCCAGCAGTCCCGGGACAGGGGGTCGTCAGCCCCAGCATTTT. Translated, it gives CASSPGTGGRQPQHF. The J gene is TRBJ1-5, the V gene TRBV12-3 or TRBV12-4, with 11 bases identical to TRBD1. V was pared by 5 bases and J by 6 bases, with 6 bases of the junction left unmatched. This CDR3 has 15 residues.

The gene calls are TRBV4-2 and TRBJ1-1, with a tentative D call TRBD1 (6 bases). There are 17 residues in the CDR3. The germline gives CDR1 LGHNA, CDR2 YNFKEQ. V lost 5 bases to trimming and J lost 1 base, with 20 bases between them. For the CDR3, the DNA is TGTGCCAGCAGCATACAGGGTCTTCCCCGAGGGAACACTGAAGCTTTCTTT. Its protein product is CASSIQGLPRGNTEAFF.

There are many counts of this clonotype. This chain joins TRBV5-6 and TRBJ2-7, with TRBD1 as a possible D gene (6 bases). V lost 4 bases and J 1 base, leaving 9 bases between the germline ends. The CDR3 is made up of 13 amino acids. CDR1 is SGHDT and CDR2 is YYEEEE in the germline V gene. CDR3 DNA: TGTGCCAGCAGCCGACAGGTTTCCTACGAGCAGTACTTC. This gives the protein CASSRQVSYEQYF.

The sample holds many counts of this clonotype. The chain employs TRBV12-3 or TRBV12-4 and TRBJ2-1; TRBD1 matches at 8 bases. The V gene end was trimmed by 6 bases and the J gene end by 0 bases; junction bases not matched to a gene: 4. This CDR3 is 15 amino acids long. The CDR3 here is CASSPGGRSYNEQFF. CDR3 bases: TGTGCCAGCAGCCCAGGGGGCCGCTCCTACAATGAGCAGTTCTTC.

Here the CDR3 DNA reads TGTGCCAGCAGCTTAACCAGGGTACAGAATTCACCCCTCCACTTT. Translating gives CASSLTRVQNSPLHF. The rearrangement uses TRBV11-1 and TRBJ1-6, with D possibly matching TRBD1 (5 bases). Looked up from germline, CDR1 is SGHAT and CDR2 is FQDESV (reference sequence). V was shortened by 2 bases and J by 7 bases, with 12 bases between the two germline ends. The CDR3 loop spans 15 amino acids.

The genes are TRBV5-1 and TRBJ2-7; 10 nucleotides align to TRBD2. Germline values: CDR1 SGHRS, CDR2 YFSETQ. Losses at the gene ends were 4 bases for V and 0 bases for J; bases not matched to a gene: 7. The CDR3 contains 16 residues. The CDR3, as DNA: TGCGCCAGCAGCGTAACTAGCGGGGTTAGCTCCTACGAGCAGTACTTC. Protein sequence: CASSVTSGVSSYEQYF.

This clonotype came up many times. The CDR3 protein is CSARDGGYNSPLHF. For the CDR3, the DNA is TGCAGTGCTAGAGATGGGGGCTATAATTCACCCCTCCACTTT. This chain links TRBV20-1 with TRBJ1-6; the D gene is possibly TRBD1 (5 bases). The CDR3 has 14 amino acids. Germline V gives CDR1 DFQATT, CDR2 SNEGSKA (reference sequence). V dropped 0 bases and J dropped 3 bases, with 6 bases sitting between them.

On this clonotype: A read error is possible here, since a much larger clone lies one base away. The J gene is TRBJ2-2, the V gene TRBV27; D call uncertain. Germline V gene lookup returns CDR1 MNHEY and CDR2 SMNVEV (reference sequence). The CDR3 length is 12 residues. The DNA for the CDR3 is TGTGCCAGCAGTTACCAGACCGAGGAGCTGTTTTTT. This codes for CASSYQTEELFF.

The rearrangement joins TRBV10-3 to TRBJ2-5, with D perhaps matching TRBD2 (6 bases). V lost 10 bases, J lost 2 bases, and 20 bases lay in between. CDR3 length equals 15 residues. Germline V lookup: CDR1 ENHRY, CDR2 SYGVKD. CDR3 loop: CATFDVGGSQETQYF. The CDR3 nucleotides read TGTGCCACCTTTGACGTGGGGGGTTCTCAAGAGACCCAGTACTTC.

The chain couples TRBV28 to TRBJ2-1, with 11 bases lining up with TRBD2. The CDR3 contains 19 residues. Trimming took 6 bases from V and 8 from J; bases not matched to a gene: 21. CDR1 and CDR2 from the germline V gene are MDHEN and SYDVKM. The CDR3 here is CASSHLLAGGDQVGDEQFF. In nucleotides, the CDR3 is TGTGCCAGCAGCCACCTTCTAGCGGGGGGTGATCAGGTGGGGGATGAGCAGTTCTTC.